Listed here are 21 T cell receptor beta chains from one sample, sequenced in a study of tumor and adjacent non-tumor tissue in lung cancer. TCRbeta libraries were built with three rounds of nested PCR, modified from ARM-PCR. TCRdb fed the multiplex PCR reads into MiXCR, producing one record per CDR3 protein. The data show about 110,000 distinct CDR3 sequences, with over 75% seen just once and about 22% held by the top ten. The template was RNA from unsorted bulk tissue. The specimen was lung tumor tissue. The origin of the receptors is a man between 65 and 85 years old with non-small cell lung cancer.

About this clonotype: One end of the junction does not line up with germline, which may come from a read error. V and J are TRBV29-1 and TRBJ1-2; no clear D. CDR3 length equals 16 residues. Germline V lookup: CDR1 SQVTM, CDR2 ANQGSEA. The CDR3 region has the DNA TGCAGGGTTGTCCCGTATCTATCCTCGGGAGAAGATGGCTACACCTTC. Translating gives CRVVPYLSSGEDGYTF.

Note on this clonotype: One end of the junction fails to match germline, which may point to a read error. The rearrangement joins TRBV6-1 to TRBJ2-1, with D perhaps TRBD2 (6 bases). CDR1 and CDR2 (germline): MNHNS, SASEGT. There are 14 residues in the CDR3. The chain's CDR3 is CDSMGGSSYNVRFF. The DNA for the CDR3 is TGTGACAGCATGGGGGGAAGCTCCTACAATGTGCGGTTCTTC.

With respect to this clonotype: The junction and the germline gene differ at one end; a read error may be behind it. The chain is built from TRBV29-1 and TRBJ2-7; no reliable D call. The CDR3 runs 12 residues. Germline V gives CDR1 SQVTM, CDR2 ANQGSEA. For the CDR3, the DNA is TGCAGCGTGAGGAACGTCGCCTACGAACAGTACTTC. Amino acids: CSVRNVAYEQYF.

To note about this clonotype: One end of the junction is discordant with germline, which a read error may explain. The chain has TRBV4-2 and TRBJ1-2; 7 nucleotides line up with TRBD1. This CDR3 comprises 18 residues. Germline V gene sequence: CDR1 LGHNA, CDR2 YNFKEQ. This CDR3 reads CVSSPLRDSSIRGYGYTF. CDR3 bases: TGTGTCAGCAGCCCATTGCGGGACAGCTCTATTCGGGGGTATGGCTACACCTTC.

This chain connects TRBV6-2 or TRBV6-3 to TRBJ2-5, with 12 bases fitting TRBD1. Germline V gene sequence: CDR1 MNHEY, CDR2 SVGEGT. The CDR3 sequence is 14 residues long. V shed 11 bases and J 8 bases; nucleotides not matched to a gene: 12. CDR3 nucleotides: TGTGCCGGCTGGGGGACAGGGGGCCGGGATACCCAGTACTTC. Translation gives CAGWGTGGRDTQYF.

CDR3 nucleotide sequence: TGTGCCAGCTCACGTGGACTAGCGGGGGCCACAGATATGCAATATTTT. Translation gives CASSRGLAGATDMQYF. The V call is TRBV18, the J call TRBJ2-3; 13 bases are shared with TRBD2. The CDR3 runs to 16 residues. From germline, CDR1 is KGHSH and CDR2 LQKENI. V shed 4 bases, J shed 15 bases, and the junction held 16 bases outside the gene matches. The whole variable domain, filled in from reference TRBV18 and TRBJ2-3, reads NAGVMQNPRHLVRRRGQEARLRCSPMKGHSHVYWYRQLPEEGLKFMVYLQKENIIDESGMPKERFSAEFPKEGPSILRIQQVVRGDSAAYFCASSRGLAGATDMQYFGPGTRLTVL.

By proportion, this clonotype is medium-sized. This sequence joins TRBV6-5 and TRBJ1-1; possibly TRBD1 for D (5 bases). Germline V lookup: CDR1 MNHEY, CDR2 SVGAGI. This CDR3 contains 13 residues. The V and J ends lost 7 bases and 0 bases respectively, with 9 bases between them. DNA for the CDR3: TGTGCCAGCAAAGGACACTTGAACACTGAAGCTTTCTTT. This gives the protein CASKGHLNTEAFF.

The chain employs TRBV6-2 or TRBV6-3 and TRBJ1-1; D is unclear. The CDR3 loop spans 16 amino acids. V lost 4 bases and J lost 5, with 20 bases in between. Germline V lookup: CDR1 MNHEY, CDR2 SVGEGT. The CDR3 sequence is CASSSATRLRETEAFF. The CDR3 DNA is TGTGCCAGCAGTTCGGCGACACGCTTAAGGGAAACTGAAGCTTTCTTT.

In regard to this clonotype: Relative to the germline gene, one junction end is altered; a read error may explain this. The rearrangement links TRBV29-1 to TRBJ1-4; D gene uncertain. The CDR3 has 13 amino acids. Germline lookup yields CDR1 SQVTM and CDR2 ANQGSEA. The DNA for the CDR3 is TGCAGCGCTGAAGATCCCAAGGTAGGTGGACTGTTTTTT. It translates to CSAEDPKVGGLFF.

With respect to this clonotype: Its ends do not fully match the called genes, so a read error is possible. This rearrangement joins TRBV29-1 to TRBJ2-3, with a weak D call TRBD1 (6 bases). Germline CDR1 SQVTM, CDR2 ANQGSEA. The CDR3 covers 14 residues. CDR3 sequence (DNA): TGCAGCGTTTACGGTTCTTCTAGGACAGATACGCAATATTTT. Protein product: CSVYGSSRTDTQYF.

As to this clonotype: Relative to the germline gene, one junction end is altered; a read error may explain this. The CDR3 is CASSLVGSRRCTGEMFF. The CDR3 DNA follows: TGTGCCAGCAGCTTGGTTGGTAGCAGGAGGTGCACCGGGGAGATGTTTTTT. The chain combines TRBV5-5 with TRBJ2-2; TRBD2 might be the D (5 bases). Germline CDR1 and CDR2: SGHKS and YYEKEE (reference sequence). The CDR3 covers 17 residues.

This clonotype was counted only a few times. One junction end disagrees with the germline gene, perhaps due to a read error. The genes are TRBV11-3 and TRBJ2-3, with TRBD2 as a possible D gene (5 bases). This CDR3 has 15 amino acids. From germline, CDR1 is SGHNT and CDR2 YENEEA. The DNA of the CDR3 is TGTGCCAATACCCGTCGGGAAGTAAGCACAGATATGCAGTATTTT. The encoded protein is CANTRREVSTDMQYF.

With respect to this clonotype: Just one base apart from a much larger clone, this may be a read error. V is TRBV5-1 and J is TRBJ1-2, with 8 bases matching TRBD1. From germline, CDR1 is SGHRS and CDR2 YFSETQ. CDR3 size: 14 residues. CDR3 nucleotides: TGCGTCAGCAGCTTGGACCCGACAGGGGATGGCTACACCTTC. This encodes CVSSLDPTGDGYTF.

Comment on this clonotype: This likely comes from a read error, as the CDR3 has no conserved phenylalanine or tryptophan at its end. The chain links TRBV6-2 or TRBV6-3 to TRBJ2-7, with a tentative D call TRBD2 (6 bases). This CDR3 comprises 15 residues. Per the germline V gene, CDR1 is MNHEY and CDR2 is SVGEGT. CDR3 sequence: CASSYSTAGPIEQYL. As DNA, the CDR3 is TGTGCCAGTAGTTACTCGACGGCGGGACCGATCGAGCAGTACCTC.

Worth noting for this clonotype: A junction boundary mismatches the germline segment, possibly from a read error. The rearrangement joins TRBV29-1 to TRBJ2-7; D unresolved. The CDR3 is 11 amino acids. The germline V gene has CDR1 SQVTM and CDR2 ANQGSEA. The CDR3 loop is CSGAESYEQYF. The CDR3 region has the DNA TGCAGCGGGGCAGAGTCCTACGAACAGTACTTC.

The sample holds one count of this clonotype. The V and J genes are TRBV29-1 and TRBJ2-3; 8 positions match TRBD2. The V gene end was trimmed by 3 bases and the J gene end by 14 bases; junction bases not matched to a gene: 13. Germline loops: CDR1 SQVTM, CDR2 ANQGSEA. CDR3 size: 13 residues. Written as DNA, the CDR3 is TGCAGCGTTGAGGCGGGGGGAAAAGATAAGCTGTATTTT. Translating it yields CSVEAGGKDKLYF.

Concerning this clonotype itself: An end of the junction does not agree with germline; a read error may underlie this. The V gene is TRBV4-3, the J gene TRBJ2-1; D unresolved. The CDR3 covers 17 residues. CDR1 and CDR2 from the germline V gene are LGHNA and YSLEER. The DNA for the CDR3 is TGCGCCAGCAGCCAAGACCCAGCAGGAGCTGTATACAATGAGCAGCTCTTC. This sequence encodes CASSQDPAGAVYNEQLF.

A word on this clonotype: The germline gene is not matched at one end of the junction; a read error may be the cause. The CDR3 coding sequence is TGCGTCAGCAGTTACCCGAAGACAGTAGGCCACCAGGATACGCAGTATTTT. As protein: CVSSYPKTVGHQDTQYF. The chain carries TRBV6-2 or TRBV6-3 and TRBJ2-3, with D possibly TRBD1 on 5 matching bases. The CDR3 contains 17 residues. The germline gives CDR1 MNHEY, CDR2 SVGEGT.

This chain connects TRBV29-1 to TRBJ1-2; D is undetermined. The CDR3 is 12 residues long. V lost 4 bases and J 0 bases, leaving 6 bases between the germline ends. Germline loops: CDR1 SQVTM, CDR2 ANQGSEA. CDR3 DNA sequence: TGCAGCGTTGCCACATCTAACTATGGCTACACCTTC. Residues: CSVATSNYGYTF.

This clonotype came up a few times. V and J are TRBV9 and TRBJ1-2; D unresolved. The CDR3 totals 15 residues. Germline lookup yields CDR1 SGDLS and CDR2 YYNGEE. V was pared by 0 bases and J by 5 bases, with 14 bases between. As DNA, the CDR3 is TGTGCCAGCAGCGTAGCGGGCAGTAATTTATATGGCTACACCTTC. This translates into CASSVAGSNLYGYTF.

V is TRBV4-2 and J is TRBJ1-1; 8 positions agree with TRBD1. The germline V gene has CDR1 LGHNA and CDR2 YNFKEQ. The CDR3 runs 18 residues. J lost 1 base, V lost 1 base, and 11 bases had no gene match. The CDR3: CASSQGRGQVARNTEAFF. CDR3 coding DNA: TGTGCCAGCAGCCAAGGTCGGGGACAGGTGGCCCGGAACACTGAAGCTTTCTTT.